The clone carrying this T cell receptor beta chain came up a few times. Its antigen is unknown. This same CDR3 is encoded by further DNA sequences in the sample. The source of the sample is a study of shared clonotypes between healthy human individuals. General study findings and limits: It was only blood that was sampled, and tissue repertoires likely differ. Clonotype sharing among donors was expected to depend on sequencing depth.

The CDR3 length is 15 residues. The V end was cut by 1 base, the J end by 1 base, with 9 bases between. CDR1 and CDR2 from the germline V gene are SGHTA and FQGNSA. Healthy and HIV-negative, the adult donors had no recent acute infections or vaccinations. Some clones are missing from TCRdb's copy, which holds only in-frame ones; the method was immunoSEQ multiplex PCR. The sample lists some 980,000 clones; roughly 72% were seen once. The sample taken for sequencing was memory CD4+ T cells sorted from blood. Sample subset: CD45RA-negative fraction. This TCR came from a man aged 18 to 29 in good health. V is TRBV7-2 and J is TRBJ2-3, with D tentatively TRBD1 or TRBD2 (5 bases each). DNA of the CDR3: TGTGCCAGCAGCTTAGGGGGGTCTCGCACAGATACGCAGTATTTT. This encodes CASSLGGSRTDTQYF.